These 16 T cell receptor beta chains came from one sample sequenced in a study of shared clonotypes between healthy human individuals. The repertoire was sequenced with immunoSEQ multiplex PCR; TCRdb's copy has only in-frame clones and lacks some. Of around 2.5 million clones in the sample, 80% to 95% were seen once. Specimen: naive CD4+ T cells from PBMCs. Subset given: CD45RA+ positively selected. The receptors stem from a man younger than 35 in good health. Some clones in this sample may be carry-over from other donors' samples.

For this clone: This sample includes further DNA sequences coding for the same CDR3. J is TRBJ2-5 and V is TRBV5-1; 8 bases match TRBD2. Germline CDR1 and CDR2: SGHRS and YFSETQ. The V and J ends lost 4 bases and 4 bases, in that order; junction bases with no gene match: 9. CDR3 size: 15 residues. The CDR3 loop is CASSLSGGRGETQYF. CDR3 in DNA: TGCGCCAGCAGCCTCTCGGGGGGGCGCGGAGAGACCCAGTACTTC.

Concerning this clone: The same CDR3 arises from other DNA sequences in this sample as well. CDR3 in amino acids: CASSLRPGNQPQHF. The CDR3 DNA follows: TGTGCCAGCAGTTTACGTCCAGGCAATCAGCCCCAGCATTTT. The chain is built from TRBV28 and TRBJ1-5; D unresolved. Trimming cost V 2 bases and J 2 bases, with 7 bases left between them. Germline V gene sequence: CDR1 MDHEN, CDR2 SYDVKM. The CDR3 runs 14 residues.

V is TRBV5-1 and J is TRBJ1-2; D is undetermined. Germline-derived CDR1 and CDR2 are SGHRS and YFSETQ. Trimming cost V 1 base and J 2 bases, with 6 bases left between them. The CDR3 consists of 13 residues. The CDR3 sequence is CASSLTLNYGYTF. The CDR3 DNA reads TGCGCCAGCAGCTTGACGCTCAACTATGGCTACACCTTC.

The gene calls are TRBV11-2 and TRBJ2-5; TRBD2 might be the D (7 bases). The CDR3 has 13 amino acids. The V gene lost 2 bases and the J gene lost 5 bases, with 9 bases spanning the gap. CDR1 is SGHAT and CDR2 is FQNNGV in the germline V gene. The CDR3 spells CASSLSGGETQYF. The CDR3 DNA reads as TGTGCCAGCAGCTTATCGGGGGGCGAGACCCAGTACTTC. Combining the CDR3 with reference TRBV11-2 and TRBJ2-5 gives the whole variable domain EAGVAQSPRYKIIEKRQSVAFWCNPISGHATLYWYQQILGQGPKLLIQFQNNGVVDDSQLPKDRFSAERLKGVDSTLKIQPAKLEDSAVYLCASSLSGGETQYFGPGTRLLVL.

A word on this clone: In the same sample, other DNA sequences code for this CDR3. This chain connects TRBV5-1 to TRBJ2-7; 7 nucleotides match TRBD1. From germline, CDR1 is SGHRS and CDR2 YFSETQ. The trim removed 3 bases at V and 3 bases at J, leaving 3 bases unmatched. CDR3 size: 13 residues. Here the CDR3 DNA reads TGCGCCAGCAGCTCGGGACAGAACTACGAGCAGTACTTC. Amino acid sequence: CASSSGQNYEQYF.

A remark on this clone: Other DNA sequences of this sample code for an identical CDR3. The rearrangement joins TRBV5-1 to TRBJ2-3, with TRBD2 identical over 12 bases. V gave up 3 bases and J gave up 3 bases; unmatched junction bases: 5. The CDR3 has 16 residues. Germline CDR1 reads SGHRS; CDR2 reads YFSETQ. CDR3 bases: TGCGCCAGCAGCTCCGGACTAGCGGGGACTACAGATACGCAGTATTTT. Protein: CASSSGLAGTTDTQYF.

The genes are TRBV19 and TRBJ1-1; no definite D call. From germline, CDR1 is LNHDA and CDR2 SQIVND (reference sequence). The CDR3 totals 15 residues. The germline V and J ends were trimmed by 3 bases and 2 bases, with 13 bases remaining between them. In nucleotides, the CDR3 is TGTGCCAGTAGTATTTGGGCAGGCCCTAACACTGAAGCTTTCTTT. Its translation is CASSIWAGPNTEAFF.

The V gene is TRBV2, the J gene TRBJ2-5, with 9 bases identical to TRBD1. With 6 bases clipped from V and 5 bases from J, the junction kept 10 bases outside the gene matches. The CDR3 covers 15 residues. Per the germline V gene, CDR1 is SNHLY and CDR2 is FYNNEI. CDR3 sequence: CASSTHRGLGETQYF. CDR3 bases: TGTGCCAGCAGCACGCACAGGGGGCTAGGTGAGACCCAGTACTTC.

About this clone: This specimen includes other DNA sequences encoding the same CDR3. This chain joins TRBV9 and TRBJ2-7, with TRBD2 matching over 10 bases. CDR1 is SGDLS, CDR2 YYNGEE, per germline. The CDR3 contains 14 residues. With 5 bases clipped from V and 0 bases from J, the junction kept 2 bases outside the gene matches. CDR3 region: CASSRTSGSYEQYF. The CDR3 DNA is TGTGCCAGCAGTCGGACTAGCGGCTCCTACGAGCAGTACTTC.

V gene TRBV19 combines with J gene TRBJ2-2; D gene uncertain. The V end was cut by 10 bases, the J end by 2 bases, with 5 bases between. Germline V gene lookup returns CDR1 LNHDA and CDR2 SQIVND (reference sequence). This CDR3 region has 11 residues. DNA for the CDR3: TGTGCCATCCGAAACACCGGGGAGCTGTTTTTT. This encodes CAIRNTGELFF.

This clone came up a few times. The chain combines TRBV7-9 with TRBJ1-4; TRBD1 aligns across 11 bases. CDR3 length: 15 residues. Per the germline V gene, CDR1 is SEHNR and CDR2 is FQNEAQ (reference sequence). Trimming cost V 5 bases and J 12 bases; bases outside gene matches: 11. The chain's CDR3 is CASSPPGQGARELFF. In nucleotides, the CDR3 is TGTGCCAGCAGCCCACCTGGACAGGGGGCCAGGGAACTGTTTTTT.

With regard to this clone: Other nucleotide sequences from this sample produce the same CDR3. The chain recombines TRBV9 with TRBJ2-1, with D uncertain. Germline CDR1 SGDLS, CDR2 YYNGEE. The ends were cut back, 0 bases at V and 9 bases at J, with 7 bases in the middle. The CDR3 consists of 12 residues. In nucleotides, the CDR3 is TGTGCCAGCAGCGTAGACTCGGGTGAGCAGTTCTTC. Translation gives CASSVDSGEQFF.

CDR3: CASSLLAGTDTQYF. CDR3 coding DNA: TGTGCCAGCAGCTTGCTAGCGGGCACAGATACGCAGTATTTT. This chain joins TRBV5-5 and TRBJ2-3, with 7 bases matching TRBD2. The CDR3 runs to 14 residues. Germline V lookup: CDR1 SGHKS, CDR2 YYEKEE (reference sequence). V lost 1 base, J lost 1 base, and 0 bases stayed unmatched.

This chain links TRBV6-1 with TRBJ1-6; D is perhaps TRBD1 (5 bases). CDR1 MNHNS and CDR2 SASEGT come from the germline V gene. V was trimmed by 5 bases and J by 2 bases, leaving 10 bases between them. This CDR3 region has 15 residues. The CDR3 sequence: CASSWETAYNSPLHF. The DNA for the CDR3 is TGTGCCAGCAGTTGGGAGACAGCCTATAATTCACCCCTCCACTTT.

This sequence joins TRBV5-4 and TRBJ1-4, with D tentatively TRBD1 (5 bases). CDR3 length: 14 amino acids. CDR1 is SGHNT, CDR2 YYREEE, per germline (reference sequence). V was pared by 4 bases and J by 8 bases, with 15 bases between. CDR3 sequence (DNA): TGTGCCAGCAGCCCTGGAGGCCGGGACGAAAAACTGTTTTTT. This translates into CASSPGGRDEKLFF.

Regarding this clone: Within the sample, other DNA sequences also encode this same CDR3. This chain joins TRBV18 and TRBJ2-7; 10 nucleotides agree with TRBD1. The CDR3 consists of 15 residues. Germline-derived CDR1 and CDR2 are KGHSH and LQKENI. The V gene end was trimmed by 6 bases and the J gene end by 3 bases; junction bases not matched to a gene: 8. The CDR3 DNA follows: TGTGCCAGCTCCCTCTCGGGACAGGGGTTCTACGAGCAGTACTTC. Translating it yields CASSLSGQGFYEQYF.